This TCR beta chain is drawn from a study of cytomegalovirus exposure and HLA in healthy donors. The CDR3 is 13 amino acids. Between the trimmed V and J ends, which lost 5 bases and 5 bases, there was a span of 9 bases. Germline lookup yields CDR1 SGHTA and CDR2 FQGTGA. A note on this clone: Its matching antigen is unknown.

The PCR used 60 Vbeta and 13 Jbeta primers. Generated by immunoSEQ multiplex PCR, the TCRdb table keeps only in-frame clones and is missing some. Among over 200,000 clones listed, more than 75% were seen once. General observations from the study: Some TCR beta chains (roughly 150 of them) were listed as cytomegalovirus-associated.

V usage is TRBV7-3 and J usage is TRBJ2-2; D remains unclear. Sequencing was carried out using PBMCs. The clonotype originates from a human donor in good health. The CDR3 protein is CASSPSTTGELFF. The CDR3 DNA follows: TGTGCCAGCAGCCCCTCTACGACCGGGGAGCTGTTTTTT.